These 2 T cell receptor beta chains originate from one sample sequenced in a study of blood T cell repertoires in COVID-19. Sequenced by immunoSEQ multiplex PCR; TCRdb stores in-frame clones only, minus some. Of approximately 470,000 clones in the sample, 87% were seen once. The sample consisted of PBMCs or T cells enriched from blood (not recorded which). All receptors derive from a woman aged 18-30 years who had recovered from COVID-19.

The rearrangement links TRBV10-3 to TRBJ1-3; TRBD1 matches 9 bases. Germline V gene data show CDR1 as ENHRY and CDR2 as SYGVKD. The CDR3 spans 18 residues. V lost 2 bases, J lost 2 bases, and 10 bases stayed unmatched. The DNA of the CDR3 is TGTGCCATCAGTGAGCCCAGCTCGCGGACAGGGGCTGGAAACACCATATATTTT. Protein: CAISEPSSRTGAGNTIYF.

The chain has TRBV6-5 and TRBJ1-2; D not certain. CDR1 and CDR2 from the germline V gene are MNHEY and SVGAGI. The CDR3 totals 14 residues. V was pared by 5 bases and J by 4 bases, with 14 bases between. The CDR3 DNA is TGTGCCAGCAGTCCTCTCGAGGCTCTCTATGGCTACACCTTC. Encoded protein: CASSPLEALYGYTF.